The T cell receptor beta chain under discussion was sequenced for a study of blood T cell repertoires in COVID-19. Study context: Spain, Italy and the United States supplied samples that represented acute and convalescent COVID-19. PBMCs, B-cell-depleted T cells, or T cells were the source of the cDNA or gDNA that made up the material.

Assay used: immunoSEQ multiplex PCR; TCRdb lists only in-frame clones, some missing. The data hold some 87,000 clones, with around 80% observed a single time. The CDR3 loop spans 12 amino acids. Germline values: CDR1 KGHSH, CDR2 LQKENI. Trimming left V 2 bases short and J 2 bases short, with 4 bases between. What was sequenced was peripheral blood. The V and J genes are TRBV18 and TRBJ2-7; the D is unclear. The TCR comes from a man aged 50 to 59 who had recovered from COVID-19. The CDR3 DNA is TGTGCCAGCTCACCATCCACCTACGAGCAGTACTTC. It codes for CASSPSTYEQYF.